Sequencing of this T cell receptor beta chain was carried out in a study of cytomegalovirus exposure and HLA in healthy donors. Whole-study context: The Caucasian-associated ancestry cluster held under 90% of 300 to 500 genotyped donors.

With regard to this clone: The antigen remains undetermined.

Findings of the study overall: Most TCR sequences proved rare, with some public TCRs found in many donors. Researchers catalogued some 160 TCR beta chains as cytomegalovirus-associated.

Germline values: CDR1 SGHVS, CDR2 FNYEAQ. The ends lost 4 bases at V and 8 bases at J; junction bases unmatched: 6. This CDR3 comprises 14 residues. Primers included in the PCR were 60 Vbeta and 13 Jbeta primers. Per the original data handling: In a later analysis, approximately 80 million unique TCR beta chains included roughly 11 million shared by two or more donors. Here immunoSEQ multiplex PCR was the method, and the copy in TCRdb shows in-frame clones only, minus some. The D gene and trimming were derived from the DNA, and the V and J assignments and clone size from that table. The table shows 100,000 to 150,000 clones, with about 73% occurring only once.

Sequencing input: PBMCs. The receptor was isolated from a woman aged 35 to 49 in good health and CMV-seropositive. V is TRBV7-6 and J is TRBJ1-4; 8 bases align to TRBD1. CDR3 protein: CASSSTGGREKLFF. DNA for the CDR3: TGTGCCAGCAGCTCTACAGGGGGTCGGGAAAAACTGTTTTTT.